Sequencing of this T cell receptor (beta chain) was carried out in a study of CD8+ T cells in alopecia areata (dated by TCRdb to the late 2010s). Broadly, across the study: The study used high-throughput TCRbeta sequencing to examine T cell clonal expansion in alopecia areata, in both the C3H/HeJ mouse model and human patients. Scalp tissue and sorted CD4+ and CD8+ peripheral blood T cells from patchy and totalis/universalis alopecia areata patients and from healthy controls were covered by human TCRbeta sequencing. RNA was obtained with the PAXgene miRNA kit for fixed scalp, the miRNeasy kit for PBMCs, and the RNeasy kit for mouse skin. immunoSEQ multiplex PCR using 35 Vbeta forward primers and 13 Jbeta reverse primers was used to amplify TCRbeta CDR3 regions. Scalp clonality was compared among normal scalp (n=4), patchy alopecia areata scalp (n=8), and alopecia totalis/universalis scalp (n=8). Broad study findings and their caveats: TCR sequences shared between patients were less clear than in mice, possibly partly because of HLA diversity in the patient population. Scalp TCR repertoire analysis is complicated because resident alphabeta T cells in normal human skin are also sequenced, whereas mouse skin is dominated by gammadelta T cells. Lesional scalp, especially in alopecia totalis/universalis, showed higher clonality and more expanded CD8+ clones than normal scalp, suggesting antigenic drive.

PBMCs were separated by density centrifugation and stained for CD3, CD4 and CD8, after which CD4+ and CD8+ T cells were sorted on a FACSAria. Unaffected controls provided scalp biopsies and blood samples. Library generation was performed with the immunoSEQ multiplex PCR assay. RNA was extracted from all samples and reverse transcribed into cDNA, which served as template for TCR sequencing. First-strand cDNA was synthesized with SuperScript III using a 2:1 mix of oligo-dT and random hexamers. A synthetic immune receptor repertoire was used to measure amplification bias, and any remaining bias was corrected computationally. As for the original processing: Raw reads were preprocessed for error removal, and CDR3 was defined according to IMGT conventions as running from the conserved cysteine to phenylalanine. Clonality was computed as 1 minus the Shannon entropy, with the entropy normalized by log2 of the number of productive unique TCRs. CD4 or CD8 identity of scalp clones was inferred by cross-referencing scalp TCRbeta sequences with sorted blood CD4 and CD8 repertoires. TCRdb re-hosts the immuneACCESS table, in-frame sequences only. Its copies lack some clones; in the studies checked, an unresolved V gene accounts for under half of them, and the cause for the rest is not known. That table gives V, J and clone size, and the DNA gave D and trimming. The sample data list around 150,000 clones, and 50% to 65% of these were observed just once. The ten most abundant clones make up 4.8% of the sample.

This clone has only a few counts. Its recognized antigen is unknown. Qualities for individual bases were not recorded, and no much larger clone is one base off. The TCR was taken from a human donor in good health. The sample taken for sequencing was CD4+ T cells sorted from blood.

The CDR3 region: CASSEWLATQYEQYF. The nucleotides are TGTGCCAGCAGTGAATGGCTAGCGACCCAATACGAGCAGTACTTC. Rearrangement joined TRBV6-1 to TRBJ2-7; a tentative D call is TRBD2 (6 bases match). The germline V gene supplies CDR1 MNHNS and CDR2 SASEGT. A distance of 15 bases separates the germline ends of V and J, which lose 2 bases and 4 bases respectively. The CDR3 numbers 15 residues from cysteine through phenylalanine. CDR3 DNA only is kept here, 45 bases in frame from base 1.